This T cell receptor beta chain was documented in a study of blood T cell repertoires in COVID-19. Generated by immunoSEQ multiplex PCR, the TCRdb table keeps only in-frame clones and is missing some. The repertoire consists of approximately 140,000 clones, with more than 80% occurring once and the leading ten covering under 2.5%. Looked up from germline, CDR1 is SGHAT and CDR2 is FQDESV (reference sequence). The CDR3 is 14 residues long. Germline trimming cut 5 bases from V and 3 bases from J; bases unmatched to any gene: 4. The sample comprised peripheral blood. V is TRBV11-1 and J is TRBJ2-1, with 7 bases identical to TRBD1. This receptor was taken from a man aged 65-85 years with acute or convalescent COVID-19. Written as DNA, the CDR3 is TGTGCCAGCAGCAGAGGGACAGACTACAATGAGCAGTTCTTC. This gives the protein CASSRGTDYNEQFF.